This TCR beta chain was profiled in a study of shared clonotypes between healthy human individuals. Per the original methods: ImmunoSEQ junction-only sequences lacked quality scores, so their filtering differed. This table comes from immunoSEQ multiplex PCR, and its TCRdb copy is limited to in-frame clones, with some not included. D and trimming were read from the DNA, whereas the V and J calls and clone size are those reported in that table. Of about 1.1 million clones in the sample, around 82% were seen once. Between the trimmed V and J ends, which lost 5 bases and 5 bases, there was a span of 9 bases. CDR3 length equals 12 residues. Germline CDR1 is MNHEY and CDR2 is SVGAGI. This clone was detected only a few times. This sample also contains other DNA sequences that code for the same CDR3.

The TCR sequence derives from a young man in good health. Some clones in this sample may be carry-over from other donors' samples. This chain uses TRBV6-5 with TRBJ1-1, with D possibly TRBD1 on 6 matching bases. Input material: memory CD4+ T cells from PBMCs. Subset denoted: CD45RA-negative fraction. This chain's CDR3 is CASSTGRTEAFF. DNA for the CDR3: TGTGCCAGCAGTACAGGGAGAACTGAAGCTTTCTTT.